These 29 T cell receptor beta chains were sequenced from one sample in a study of blood T cell repertoires in COVID-19. TCRdb's table, derived via immunoSEQ multiplex PCR, lists solely in-frame clones and lacks some. Of about 87,000 clones listed, approximately 85% are singletons. The sample was peripheral blood. The receptor set was obtained from a woman older than 75 with COVID-19, enrolled during active disease.

The chain joins TRBV7-3 to TRBJ2-7; tentative D call: TRBD1 (6 bases). V dropped 5 bases and J dropped 7 bases, with 27 bases sitting between them. This CDR3 comprises 17 residues. Germline CDR1 is SGHTA and CDR2 is FQGTGA. CDR3: CASSEKGGSGWEREQYF. The CDR3 DNA reads TGTGCCAGCAGCGAGAAAGGGGGATCTGGTTGGGAAAGGGAGCAGTACTTC.

V is TRBV18 and J is TRBJ1-5; D is perhaps TRBD1 (6 bases). CDR1 is KGHSH and CDR2 is LQKENI in the germline V gene. Trimming removed 4 bases from V and 5 bases from J, with 12 bases in between. There are 14 residues in the CDR3. The CDR3 loop reads CASSRQGSDQPQHF. In DNA form, the CDR3 reads TGTGCCAGCTCACGCCAGGGGAGCGATCAGCCCCAGCATTTT.

This chain connects TRBV6-5 to TRBJ2-7; D not resolved. With 0 bases removed from V and 3 bases from J, the gap between germline ends came to 12 bases. CDR3 length: 15 amino acids. Germline V gene data show CDR1 as MNHEY and CDR2 as SVGAGI. This chain's CDR3 is CASSYSRGRIYEQYF. CDR3 nucleotide sequence: TGTGCCAGCAGTTACTCCCGTGGGCGCATCTACGAGCAGTACTTC.

The chain combines TRBV12-5 with TRBJ2-5; TRBD2 is a possible D gene (6 bases). Per germline, CDR1 LGHNT and CDR2 FRNRAP. The CDR3 is made up of 13 amino acids. Trimming cost V 7 bases and J 0 bases, with 9 bases left between them. CDR3 nucleotides: TGTGCTAGTGCCAGGAGGGACCAAGAGACCCAGTACTTC. Its protein product is CASARRDQETQYF.

The chain joins TRBV7-7 to TRBJ2-7; TRBD2 aligns across 8 bases. The CDR3 is 13 amino acids. Germline assignment: CDR1 SSHAT and CDR2 FNYEAQ (reference sequence). The ends lost 5 bases at V and 2 bases at J; junction bases unmatched: 2. The CDR3, as DNA: TGTGCCAGCAGCCGTAGCGGGGCCTACGAGCAGTACTTC. Encoded protein: CASSRSGAYEQYF. Together with reference TRBV7-7 and TRBJ2-7, the CDR3 gives the full variable domain: GAGVSQSPRYKVTKRGQDVTLRCDPISSHATLYWYQQALGQGPEFLTYFNYEAQPDKSGLPSDRFSAERPEGSISTLTIQRTEQRDSAMYRCASSRSGAYEQYFGPGTRLTVT.

This chain joins TRBV28 and TRBJ2-5; 9 bases agree with TRBD1. The V gene's germline CDR1 is MDHEN and CDR2 SYDVKM. CDR3 length: 15 amino acids. The V gene end was trimmed by 4 bases and the J gene end by 4 bases; junction bases not matched to a gene: 7. CDR3 amino acids: CASSSGQGWRETQYF. DNA of the CDR3: TGTGCCAGCAGTTCCGGACAGGGGTGGCGAGAGACCCAGTACTTC. Full variable domain (rest looked up from reference TRBV28 and TRBJ2-5): DVKVTQSSRYLVKRTGEKVFLECVQDMDHENMFWYRQDPGLGLRLIYFSYDVKMKEKGDIPEGYSVSREKKERFSLILESASTNQTSMYLCASSSGQGWRETQYFGPGTRLLVL.

The gene calls are TRBV2 and TRBJ2-5, with a tentative D call TRBD1 (5 bases). Trimming cost V 7 bases and J 5 bases, with 11 bases left between them. This CDR3 is built from 12 residues. Looked up from germline, CDR1 is SNHLY and CDR2 is FYNNEI. The CDR3 DNA sequence: TGTGCCAGCAAACGGCAGGGCGAGACCCAGTACTTC. Its translation is CASKRQGETQYF.

This clone has a handful of counts. This chain uses TRBV5-1 with TRBJ1-1, with D maybe TRBD1 (6 bases). The CDR3 has 14 residues. V lost 5 bases, J lost 3 bases, and 14 bases lay in between. The germline CDR1 and CDR2 sequences are SGHRS and YFSETQ. The CDR3 DNA sequence: TGCGCCAGCAGTCAACAGGGTGAGGACACTGAAGCTTTCTTT. Its protein is CASSQQGEDTEAFF. Full variable domain (remainder filled in from reference TRBV5-1 and TRBJ1-1): KAGVTQTPRYLIKTRGQQVTLSCSPISGHRSVSWYQQTPGQGLQFLFEYFSETQRNKGNFPGRFSGRQFSNSRSEMNVSTLELGDSALYLCASSQQGEDTEAFFGQGTRLTVV.

This sequence joins TRBV2 and TRBJ2-7; D may be TRBD1 (5 bases). The CDR3 covers 12 residues. Looked up from germline, CDR1 is SNHLY and CDR2 is FYNNEI. The V end was cut by 6 bases, the J end by 3 bases, with 9 bases between. The CDR3 protein is CASSVTDYEQYF. As DNA, the CDR3 is TGTGCCAGCAGCGTGACAGACTACGAGCAGTACTTC. The variable domain in full, completed from reference TRBV2 and TRBJ2-7, reads EPEVTQTPSHQVTQMGQEVILRCVPISNHLYFYWYRQILGQKVEFLVSFYNNEISEKSEIFDDQFSVERPDGSNFTLKIRSTKLEDSAMYFCASSVTDYEQYFGPGTRLTVT.

The chain is built from TRBV30 and TRBJ1-4, with D perhaps matching TRBD1 (6 bases). V lost 4 bases, J lost 4 bases, and 10 bases lay in between. This CDR3 has 13 amino acids. Germline assignment: CDR1 GTSNPN and CDR2 SVGIG (reference sequence). The CDR3 protein is CAWNQGFNEKLFF. The CDR3 DNA is TGTGCCTGGAACCAGGGGTTTAATGAAAAACTGTTTTTT.

This sequence joins TRBV18 and TRBJ2-5; weak D call: TRBD2 (6 bases). The CDR3 consists of 14 residues. V lost 1 base to trimming and J lost 5 bases, with 11 bases between them. Germline assignment: CDR1 KGHSH and CDR2 LQKENI. CDR3: CASSPLHGGETQYF. The CDR3 DNA sequence: TGTGCCAGCTCACCACTTCATGGGGGGGAGACCCAGTACTTC.

V and J are TRBV5-1 and TRBJ1-1, with TRBD1 identical over 11 bases. Trimming at V came to 3 bases and at J to 4 bases, leaving 2 bases not matched to a gene. There are 14 residues in the CDR3. Germline lookup yields CDR1 SGHRS and CDR2 YFSETQ. The CDR3 region has the DNA TGCGCCAGCAGCTGGGACAGGGGGATCACTGAAGCTTTCTTT. Encoded protein: CASSWDRGITEAFF.

For the CDR3, the DNA is TGTGCCAGCAGTTACTCTAGAGGGGGCAAAAACATTCAGTACTTC. This sequence encodes CASSYSRGGKNIQYF. The V call is TRBV6-2 or TRBV6-3, the J call TRBJ2-4, with a tentative D call TRBD1 (6 bases). The V gene's germline CDR1 is MNHEY and CDR2 SVGEGT. V gave up 0 bases and J gave up 3 bases, with 9 bases separating them. The CDR3 sequence is 15 residues long.

This rearrangement joins TRBV5-6 to TRBJ1-2; TRBD1 matches at 8 bases. The CDR3 contains 13 residues. After removal of 4 bases from V and 8 bases from J, the junction contained 7 bases not matched to a gene. Per the germline V gene, CDR1 is SGHDT and CDR2 is YYEEEE. In nucleotides, the CDR3 is TGTGCCAGCAGCCTTGGACAGGGTAAAGGCTACACCTTC. It is translated as CASSLGQGKGYTF.

This chain links TRBV11-1 with TRBJ2-7, with D perhaps TRBD1 (5 bases). The CDR3 spans 14 residues. The V and J ends lost 5 bases and 1 base respectively, with 12 bases between them. CDR1 is SGHAT, CDR2 FQDESV, per germline (reference sequence). In DNA form, the CDR3 reads TGTGCCAGCAGCCGAACGACAGTTTCCTACGAGCAGTACTTC. Translating gives CASSRTTVSYEQYF.

This clone occurred once. The rearrangement uses TRBV19 and TRBJ2-5; tentative D call: TRBD1 (6 bases). Per germline, CDR1 LNHDA and CDR2 SQIVND (reference sequence). Trimming stripped 3 bases from V and 3 bases from J, with 8 bases between. This CDR3 spans 13 amino acids. The CDR3 region has the DNA TGTGCCAGTAGTATTTACAGGGAAGAGACCCAGTACTTC. Protein product: CASSIYREETQYF.

In nucleotides, the CDR3 is TGCGCCAGCAGCTTGGCCAGTCAGGGTTCAGATACGCAGTATTTT. Its translation: CASSLASQGSDTQYF. This chain joins TRBV5-1 and TRBJ2-3; D might be TRBD1 (5 bases). The length of the CDR3 is 15 residues. Between the trimmed V and J ends, which lost 0 bases and 4 bases, there was a span of 12 bases. Per the germline V gene, CDR1 is SGHRS and CDR2 is YFSETQ.

This clone occurred once. V and J are TRBV14 and TRBJ1-5, with D tentatively TRBD1 (5 bases). Per the germline V gene, CDR1 is SGHDN and CDR2 is FVKESK. The CDR3 runs 14 residues. Trimming took 5 bases from V and 4 from J, leaving 12 bases between them. As DNA, the CDR3 is TGTGCCAGCAGCTCATCCGGGGGGAATCAGCCCCAGCATTTT. It translates to CASSSSGGNQPQHF.

V usage is TRBV5-4 and J usage is TRBJ2-7; 9 bases agree with TRBD1. In germline, CDR1 is SGHNT, CDR2 YYREEE (reference sequence). The CDR3 covers 13 residues. The V segment lost 4 bases and the J segment 6 bases; nucleotides outside the gene matches: 5. The CDR3 DNA is TGTGCCAGCAGCATTACAGGGGGCCTCGAGCAGTACTTC. Its protein product is CASSITGGLEQYF. The variable domain in full, with the rest retrieved from reference TRBV5-4 and TRBJ2-7, is ETGVTQSPTHLIKTRGQQVTLRCSSQSGHNTVSWYQQALGQGPQFIFQYYREEENGRGNFPPRFSGLQFPNYSSELNVNALELDDSALYLCASSITGGLEQYFGPGTRLTVT.

This chain links TRBV28 with TRBJ1-1, with 7 bases that match TRBD1. Germline V gives CDR1 MDHEN, CDR2 SYDVKM. Unmatched junction bases numbered 6, after V lost 5 bases and J lost 3 bases. The CDR3 contains 14 residues. CDR3 DNA: TGTGCCAGCAGTGGAGGGGGCTGGGACACTGAAGCTTTCTTT. Its translation: CASSGGGWDTEAFF.

This chain joins TRBV5-1 and TRBJ2-3, with 12 bases fitting TRBD2. V gave up 4 bases and J gave up 6 bases; unmatched junction bases: 9. The CDR3 consists of 16 residues. CDR1 SGHRS and CDR2 YFSETQ come from the germline V gene. CDR3 amino acids: CASSLGLAGPLDTQYF. In nucleotides, the CDR3 is TGCGCCAGCAGCCTCGGACTAGCGGGGCCCCTCGATACGCAGTATTTT.

V is TRBV7-8 and J is TRBJ1-5; TRBD1 might be the D (5 bases). Germline V gene data show CDR1 as SGHVS and CDR2 as FQNEAQ. CDR3 length: 16 amino acids. V was clipped by 3 bases and J by 0 bases, with 12 bases between them. DNA of the CDR3: TGTGCCAGCAGCTTCTACGGGGGTGGTAGCAATCAGCCCCAGCATTTT. This encodes CASSFYGGGSNQPQHF.

This chain joins TRBV9 and TRBJ1-2; TRBD1 is a possible D gene (5 bases). The V and J ends lost 4 bases and 5 bases respectively, with 15 bases between them. Germline CDR1 reads SGDLS; CDR2 reads YYNGEE. This CDR3 spans 14 amino acids. CDR3 nucleotides: TGTGCCAGCAGCCTCGACAGTTATTCGTATGGCTACACCTTC. Amino acid sequence: CASSLDSYSYGYTF.

The chain employs TRBV30 and TRBJ1-5, with D possibly being TRBD1 (5 bases). CDR3 size: 14 residues. The V and J ends lost 3 bases and 1 base respectively, with 10 bases between them. Germline assignment: CDR1 GTSNPN and CDR2 SVGIG (reference sequence). The CDR3: CAWSTGGSNQPQHF. In nucleotides, the CDR3 is TGTGCCTGGAGCACGGGGGGGAGCAATCAGCCCCAGCATTTT.

Comments on this clone: Other DNA sequences in the sample encode the same CDR3. V and J are TRBV19 and TRBJ2-3, with 7 bases lining up with TRBD2. The CDR3 is 15 residues long. Losses at the gene ends were 3 bases for V and 3 bases for J; bases not matched to a gene: 6. Germline CDR1 reads LNHDA; CDR2 reads SQIVND (reference sequence). The CDR3 here is CASSIRAGETDTQYF. The CDR3 coding sequence is TGTGCCAGTAGTATCCGCGCGGGGGAAACAGATACGCAGTATTTT.

V is TRBV5-1 and J is TRBJ2-7; the D gene is possibly TRBD1 (7 bases). The CDR3 is 16 residues long. The V end lost 4 bases, the J end lost 2 bases, and 19 bases lay between the germline ends. Germline V gene sequence: CDR1 SGHRS, CDR2 YFSETQ. CDR3 sequence reads: CASSRNTGDLTYEQYF. The CDR3 nucleotides are TGCGCCAGCAGCCGCAATACAGGGGACTTAACCTACGAGCAGTACTTC.

The V gene is TRBV7-2, the J gene TRBJ1-2; 7 nucleotides agree with TRBD1. The J segment lost 2 bases and the V segment lost 7 bases, leaving 7 bases of the junction unmatched. Germline V gene sequence: CDR1 SGHTA, CDR2 FQGNSA. The CDR3 extends over 14 amino acids. Here the CDR3 reads CASNPDRWNYGYTF. In DNA form, the CDR3 reads TGTGCCAGCAACCCGGACAGGTGGAACTATGGCTACACCTTC.

The chain links TRBV2 to TRBJ1-4; D gene unclear. The germline V gene has CDR1 SNHLY and CDR2 FYNNEI. This CDR3 region has 11 residues. V was clipped by 7 bases and J by 7 bases, with 7 bases between them. CDR3 in amino acids: CASTSFEKLFF. CDR3 bases: TGTGCCAGCACTTCCTTTGAAAAACTGTTTTTT.

The chain has TRBV28 and TRBJ1-4; TRBD1 is a possible D gene (5 bases). V was cut by 2 bases and J by 0 bases, with 7 bases left in between. This CDR3 contains 15 residues. Looked up from germline, CDR1 is MDHEN and CDR2 is SYDVKM. The CDR3 spells CASSLLQATNEKLFF. The CDR3 coding sequence is TGTGCCAGCAGTTTACTACAGGCAACTAATGAAAAACTGTTTTTT.